The 27 T cell receptor beta chains listed next were all sequenced from one sample in a study of blood T cell repertoires in COVID-19. Some clones are missing from TCRdb's copy, which holds only in-frame ones; the method was immunoSEQ multiplex PCR. This table has some 80,000 clones, about 80% appearing once. Input material: peripheral blood. These receptors originate from a man older than 75 with acute or convalescent COVID-19.

The chain recombines TRBV9 with TRBJ1-3, with 7 bases matching TRBD1. CDR3 length equals 14 residues. Germline CDR1 is SGDLS and CDR2 is YYNGEE. The V segment lost 3 bases and the J segment 2 bases; nucleotides outside the gene matches: 2. The CDR3 loop is CASSGDSPGNTIYF. The CDR3 DNA is TGTGCCAGCAGCGGGGACAGTCCTGGAAACACCATATATTTT. Based on the CDR3 plus reference TRBV9 and TRBJ1-3, the full variable domain is DSGVTQTPKHLITATGQRVTLRCSPRSGDLSVYWYQQSLDQGLQFLIQYYNGEERAKGNILERFSAQQFPDLHSELNLSSLELGDSALYFCASSGDSPGNTIYFGEGSWLTVV.

V is TRBV20-1 and J is TRBJ2-7; 10 bases fit TRBD2. CDR1 and CDR2 (germline): DFQATT, SNEGSKA (reference sequence). Trimming took 3 bases from V and 5 from J; bases not matched to a gene: 7. The CDR3 consists of 14 residues. CDR3 in DNA: TGCAGTGCTAGTAAAGCGGGGGGGAGGGACGAGCAGTACTTC. Protein: CSASKAGGRDEQYF.

The V call is TRBV7-2, the J call TRBJ2-1; a weak D match, TRBD2 (5 bases). There are 16 residues in the CDR3. Trimming left V 0 bases short and J 9 bases short, with 18 bases between. CDR1 SGHTA and CDR2 FQGNSA come from the germline V gene. This CDR3 is CASSLANQVEDGEQFF. The CDR3 coding sequence is TGTGCCAGCAGCTTAGCGAACCAGGTGGAGGATGGTGAGCAGTTCTTC. The full variable domain, completed using reference TRBV7-2 and TRBJ2-1, is GAGVSQSPSNKVTEKGKDVELRCDPISGHTALYWYRQSLGQGLEFLIYFQGNSAPDKSGLPSDRFSAERTGGSVSTLTIQRTQQEDSAVYLCASSLANQVEDGEQFFGPGTRLTVL.

V and J are TRBV5-6 and TRBJ2-2; TRBD1 matches at 10 bases. The trim removed 5 bases at V and 8 bases at J, leaving 9 bases unmatched. The CDR3 length is 15 residues. Germline V gene lookup returns CDR1 SGHDT and CDR2 YYEEEE. The CDR3 DNA reads as TGTGCCAGCAGTTCGGGGACAGGGGATGAGGGGGAGCTGTTTTTT. Protein sequence: CASSSGTGDEGELFF.

This clone was observed a handful of times. This chain links TRBV7-6 with TRBJ1-3; the match to TRBD1 covers 7 bases. V dropped 3 bases and J dropped 0; count of bases not matched to a gene: 5. The germline V gene has CDR1 SGHVS and CDR2 FNYEAQ. This CDR3 contains 16 residues. The CDR3 loop is CASSLGTVNSGNTIYF. CDR3 DNA sequence: TGTGCCAGCAGCTTGGGGACAGTTAACTCTGGAAACACCATATATTTT.

V usage is TRBV7-8 and J usage is TRBJ1-1; D is possibly TRBD1 (5 bases). From germline, CDR1 is SGHVS and CDR2 FQNEAQ. This CDR3 is built from 13 residues. Trimming removed 5 bases from V and 9 bases from J, with 16 bases in between. The CDR3 nucleotides read TGTGCCAGCAGCCCGCGGGACGGGGGTAAAGCTTTCTTT. Its translation is CASSPRDGGKAFF.

This chain uses TRBV5-1 with TRBJ2-3, with 10 bases identical to TRBD1. Germline loops: CDR1 SGHRS, CDR2 YFSETQ. The CDR3 extends over 18 amino acids. The trim removed 0 bases at V and 3 bases at J, leaving 10 bases unmatched. The chain's CDR3 is CASSLGQGARSGTDTQYF. The DNA for the CDR3 is TGCGCCAGCAGCTTGGGACAGGGGGCGCGTTCTGGTACAGATACGCAGTATTTT.

The sample holds one count of this clone. The V gene is TRBV3-1 (or the pseudogene TRBV3-2), the J gene TRBJ1-2, with D maybe TRBD1 (6 bases). The CDR3 loop spans 14 amino acids. V was cut by 4 bases and J by 8 bases, with 17 bases left in between. Germline V gene sequence: CDR1 LGHDT, CDR2 YNNKEL (reference sequence). The CDR3 sequence is CASSRTENYRGYTF. The CDR3 DNA follows: TGTGCCAGCAGCCGGACAGAGAACTATAGGGGCTACACCTTC.

The chain combines TRBV6-5 with TRBJ2-1; 12 positions match TRBD2. The V gene's germline CDR1 is MNHEY and CDR2 SVGAGI. The CDR3 is made up of 15 amino acids. J lost 6 bases, V lost 5 bases, and 5 bases had no gene match. In DNA form, the CDR3 reads TGTGCCAGCAGTACGACTAGCGGGGGACCCAATGAGCAGTTCTTC. Amino acids: CASSTTSGGPNEQFF.

The rearrangement uses TRBV19 and TRBJ1-2; TRBD1 aligns across 7 bases. Per the germline V gene, CDR1 is LNHDA and CDR2 is SQIVND (reference sequence). The CDR3 length is 14 residues. The V gene end was trimmed by 5 bases and the J gene end by 0 bases; junction bases not matched to a gene: 3. CDR3 nucleotides: TGTGCCAGTAGTGGGGGACAGACTAACTATGGCTACACCTTC. Translating gives CASSGGQTNYGYTF.

This clone was counted once. CDR3 amino acids: CAGGQWNSPLHF. For the CDR3, the DNA is TGTGCCGGGGGACAGTGGAATTCACCCCTCCACTTT. V gene TRBV30 combines with J gene TRBJ1-6; 7 bases align to TRBD1. Germline V CDR1 and CDR2: GTSNPN, SVGIG (reference sequence). The CDR3 covers 12 residues. The trim removed 8 bases at V and 7 bases at J, leaving 5 bases unmatched.

The V call is TRBV29-1, the J call TRBJ1-1, with D maybe TRBD1 (6 bases). Trimming left V 5 bases short and J 7 bases short, with 17 bases between. The CDR3 consists of 13 residues. Germline V gives CDR1 SQVTM, CDR2 ANQGSEA. This CDR3 reads CSVSRSGESEAFF. Written as DNA, the CDR3 is TGCAGCGTTAGTCGTTCAGGGGAGAGTGAAGCTTTCTTT.

The rearrangement links TRBV29-1 to TRBJ2-3; a possible D gene is TRBD1 (6 bases). The CDR3 sequence is 14 residues long. Germline values: CDR1 SQVTM, CDR2 ANQGSEA. The V and J ends lost 0 bases and 1 base respectively, with 8 bases between them. Here the CDR3 DNA reads TGCAGCGTTGAAGACAGGGGCGGCACAGATACGCAGTATTTT. Amino acids: CSVEDRGGTDTQYF.

The chain joins TRBV12-3 or TRBV12-4 to TRBJ1-1, with TRBD1 as a possible D gene (5 bases). V was trimmed by 6 bases and J by 1 base, leaving 9 bases between them. The length of the CDR3 is 13 residues. As DNA, the CDR3 is TGTGCCAGCAGCCTCGGACAGAACACTGAAGCTTTCTTT. Amino acids: CASSLGQNTEAFF.

This sequence joins TRBV25-1 and TRBJ2-2; D might be TRBD2 (7 bases). Trimming stripped 1 base from V and 5 bases from J, with 11 bases between. This CDR3 comprises 15 residues. Germline V CDR1 and CDR2: MGHDK, SYGVNS. CDR3 coding DNA: TGTGCCAGCAGTGAATGGGGGGGCCGAACCGGGGAGCTGTTTTTT. Translation gives CASSEWGGRTGELFF.

This chain connects TRBV9 to TRBJ2-3, with 7 bases aligning to TRBD2. This CDR3 has 15 amino acids. Germline V gene data show CDR1 as SGDLS and CDR2 as YYNGEE. V lost 3 bases and J lost 2; bases outside the gene matches: 6. CDR3 sequence reads: CASSALGTTTDTQYF. As DNA, the CDR3 is TGTGCCAGCAGCGCGCTTGGGACTACCACAGATACGCAGTATTTT.

This clone was seen just once. Possible read error: a much larger clone is one base away. CDR3 bases: TGTGCCATCAGTGAATATCCTATGGGGGCGGAAGGCTATAATTCACCCCTCCACTTT. It yields the protein CAISEYPMGAEGYNSPLHF. The J gene is TRBJ1-6, the V gene TRBV10-3, with a weak D call TRBD1 (6 bases). Germline lookup yields CDR1 ENHRY and CDR2 SYGVKD. CDR3 length: 19 amino acids. V lost 3 bases and J lost 3, with 21 bases in between.

This clone was seen once. The chain is built from TRBV10-1 and TRBJ2-5; TRBD2 matches at 8 bases. V lost 3 bases to trimming and J lost 2 bases; unmatched junction nucleotides: 5. Germline V gene sequence: CDR1 WNHNN, CDR2 SYGVQD (reference sequence). CDR3 size: 15 residues. As DNA, the CDR3 is TGCGCCAGCAGTGACGGGGGGGCCGGGCAAGAGACCCAGTACTTC. Translated, it gives CASSDGGAGQETQYF.

The rearrangement uses TRBV12-2 and TRBJ2-7; the table calls TRBD1, which could not be checked here. TRBV12-2 is given as a pseudogene. The CDR3 covers 14 residues. The CDR3 reads CASRGQFSSYEQYF. The CDR3 DNA sequence: TGTGCAAGTCGGGGACAGTTTAGCTCCTACGAGCAGTACTTC.

CDR3: CASSYRLAARETQYF. Written as DNA, the CDR3 is TGTGCCAGCAGTTACCGGCTAGCGGCTCGGGAGACCCAGTACTTC. The V and J genes are TRBV6-5 and TRBJ2-5, with TRBD2 matching over 7 bases. V lost 2 bases to trimming and J lost 5 bases; unmatched junction nucleotides: 8. The germline V gene has CDR1 MNHEY and CDR2 SVGAGI. This CDR3 spans 15 amino acids.

J is TRBJ1-1 and V is TRBV5-4; TRBD1 might be the D (5 bases). The CDR3 loop spans 15 amino acids. The V gene lost 0 bases and the J gene lost 6 bases, with 15 bases spanning the gap. Germline V gene lookup returns CDR1 SGHNT and CDR2 YYREEE (reference sequence). The CDR3 spells CASSLGTRGGAEAFF. CDR3 coding DNA: TGTGCCAGCAGCTTGGGGACCCGTGGGGGGGCTGAAGCTTTCTTT.

Details on this clone: One junction end does not reproduce the germline sequence, and a read error may be involved. V usage is TRBV12-5 and J usage is TRBJ2-1; D call uncertain. CDR1 is LGHNT, CDR2 FRNRAP, per germline. The CDR3 has 12 residues. Written as DNA, the CDR3 is TGTGCTAGTGGTCCCTCCCACAATGAGCAGTTCTTC. Translation gives CASGPSHNEQFF.

There are a few counts of this clone. This sequence joins TRBV5-1 and TRBJ2-1; the D gene is possibly TRBD2 (7 bases). Germline V gene data show CDR1 as SGHRS and CDR2 as YFSETQ. V lost 4 bases and J lost 15, with 17 bases in between. The CDR3 extends over 12 amino acids. The CDR3 bases are TGCGCCAGCAGCCCCCGAGGGGGGGAGGGGTTCTTC. Translated, it gives CASSPRGGEGFF.

This chain links TRBV3-1 (or the pseudogene TRBV3-2) with TRBJ1-3; D remains ambiguous. In germline, CDR1 is LGHDT, CDR2 YNNKEL (reference sequence). The V end was cut by 3 bases, the J end by 0 bases, with 9 bases between. The CDR3 sequence is 15 residues long. The CDR3 nucleotides read TGTGCCAGCAGCCAGGCTGGCCCCTCTGGAAACACCATATATTTT. Its protein product is CASSQAGPSGNTIYF.

The V call is TRBV30, the J call TRBJ2-3; 8 bases are shared with TRBD2. V was clipped by 5 bases and J by 3 bases; unmatched bases: 4. The germline V gene encodes CDR1 GTSNPN and CDR2 SVGIG (reference sequence). The CDR3 covers 13 residues. The CDR3 sequence: CAWSGGRTDTQYF. The CDR3 nucleotides are TGTGCCTGGTCGGGGGGGCGAACAGATACGCAGTATTTT.

The J gene is TRBJ2-5, the V gene TRBV18; 11 bases fit TRBD1. This CDR3 comprises 16 residues. Per germline, CDR1 KGHSH and CDR2 LQKENI. The V gene end was trimmed by 2 bases and the J gene end by 2 bases; junction bases not matched to a gene: 4. The CDR3 protein is CASSPGTGGRQETQYF. The CDR3 bases are TGTGCCAGCTCACCAGGGACAGGGGGGAGACAAGAGACCCAGTACTTC. Looking up the rest from reference TRBV18 and TRBJ2-5 gives the full variable domain: NAGVMQNPRHLVRRRGQEARLRCSPMKGHSHVYWYRQLPEEGLKFMVYLQKENIIDESGMPKERFSAEFPKEGPSILRIQQVVRGDSAAYFCASSPGTGGRQETQYFGPGTRLLVL.

The gene calls are TRBV27 and TRBJ1-6, with 12 bases aligning to TRBD1. V shed 2 bases, J shed 10 bases, and the junction held 6 bases outside the gene matches. Germline V gene sequence: CDR1 MNHEY, CDR2 SMNVEV (reference sequence). The CDR3 covers 16 residues. The CDR3 nucleotides are TGTGCCAGCAGTTTAACGCGGGACAGGGGGCAATCACCCCTCCACTTT. It is translated as CASSLTRDRGQSPLHF.